The clone carrying this T cell receptor (beta chain) was recorded many times. The antigen is unknown. The memory fraction was CD4+CD45RO+CD25- cells. Study-level results: In terms of TCR gene usage, tumor memory CD4+ T cells clustered together with blood and lymph node memory CD4+ cells, as well as with lymph node naive CD4+ cells.

Semi-nested PCR with Nested Universal Primer A followed constant-region reverse priming of full-length variable regions. MiXCR, applied by TCRdb to the 5' RACE reads, yields one record per CDR3 protein. The sample carries approximately 40,000 distinct CDR3 sequences, about 32% recorded once. Deletions cut 5 bases from V and 0 bases from J, with 7 bases between. Germline V gives CDR1 MNHEY, CDR2 SMNVEV (reference sequence). The CDR3 is 13 residues long. The sample comprised tumor-infiltrating memory CD4+ T cells sorted from the breast tumor. Indicated subset: memory CD4+ T cells, CD4+CD45RO+CD25-. The TCR was taken from a female donor with breast cancer. The chain combines TRBV27 with TRBJ1-1; D is undetermined. CDR3 sequence: CASSPWMNTEAFF. The DNA for the CDR3 is TGTGCCAGCAGTCCTTGGATGAACACTGAAGCTTTCTTT.